This T cell receptor (beta chain) was sequenced for a study of response to subunit inactivated influenza vaccine. Study results and caveats: A suggestion made by the authors is that each seasonal influenza vaccination recruits few new T cells.

The germline CDR1 and CDR2 sequences are SQVTM and ANQGSEA. This CDR3 region has 14 residues. Trimming removed 2 bases from V and 4 bases from J; junction bases left unmatched: 7. There are a few counts of this clonotype. Its matching antigen is unknown. TCRdb independently ran MiXCR on the RT-PCR reads; one entry per CDR3 protein. Of approximately 700,000 distinct CDR3 sequences in the sample, about 15% were seen once. Here the sequenced sample was PBMCs from blood, taken roughly 12 days after vaccination. This sequence originates from a man aged 50 to 60 who received an inactivated influenza vaccine. The V call is TRBV29-1, the J call TRBJ1-1; 7 bases align to TRBD1. Here the CDR3 DNA reads TGCAGCGTTGAATTGACAGGGAGAGGCACTGAAGCTTTCTTT. Its translation is CSVELTGRGTEAFF.